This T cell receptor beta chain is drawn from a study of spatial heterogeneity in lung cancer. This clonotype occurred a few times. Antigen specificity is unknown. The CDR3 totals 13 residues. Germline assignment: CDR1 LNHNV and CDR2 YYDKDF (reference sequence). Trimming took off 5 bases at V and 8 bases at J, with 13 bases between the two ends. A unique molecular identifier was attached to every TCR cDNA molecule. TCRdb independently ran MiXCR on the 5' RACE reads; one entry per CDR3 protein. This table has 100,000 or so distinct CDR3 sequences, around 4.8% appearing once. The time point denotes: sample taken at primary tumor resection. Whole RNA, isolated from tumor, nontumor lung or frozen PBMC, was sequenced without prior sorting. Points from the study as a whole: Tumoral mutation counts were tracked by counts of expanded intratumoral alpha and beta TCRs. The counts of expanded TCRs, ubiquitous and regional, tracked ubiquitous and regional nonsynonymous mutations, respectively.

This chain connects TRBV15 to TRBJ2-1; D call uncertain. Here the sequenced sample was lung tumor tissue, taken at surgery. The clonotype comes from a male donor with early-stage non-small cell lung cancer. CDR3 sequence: CATSRGPADEQFF. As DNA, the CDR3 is TGTGCCACCAGCCGCGGCCCGGCGGATGAGCAGTTCTTC.